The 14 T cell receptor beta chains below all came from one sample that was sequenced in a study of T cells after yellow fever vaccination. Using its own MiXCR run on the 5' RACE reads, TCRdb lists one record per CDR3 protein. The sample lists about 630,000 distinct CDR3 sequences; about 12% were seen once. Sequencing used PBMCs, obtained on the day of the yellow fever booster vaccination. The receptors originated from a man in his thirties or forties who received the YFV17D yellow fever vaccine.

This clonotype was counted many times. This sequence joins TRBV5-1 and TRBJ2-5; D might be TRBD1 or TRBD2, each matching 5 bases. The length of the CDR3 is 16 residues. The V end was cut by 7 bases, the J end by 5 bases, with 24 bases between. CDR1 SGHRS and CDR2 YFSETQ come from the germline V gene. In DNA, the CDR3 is TGCGCCAGCTCCCAAGAGGGTCAGGGCTCCGGGGAGACCCAGTACTTC. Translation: CASSQEGQGSGETQYF.

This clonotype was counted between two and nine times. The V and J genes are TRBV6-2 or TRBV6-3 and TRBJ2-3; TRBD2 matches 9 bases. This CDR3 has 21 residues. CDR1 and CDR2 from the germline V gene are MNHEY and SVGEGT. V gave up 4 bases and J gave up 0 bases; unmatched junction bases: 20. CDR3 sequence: CASSSPSSGTKETGSTDTQYF. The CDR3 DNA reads TGTGCCAGCAGTTCCCCCTCTAGCGGGACAAAAGAGACGGGGAGCACAGATACGCAGTATTTT.

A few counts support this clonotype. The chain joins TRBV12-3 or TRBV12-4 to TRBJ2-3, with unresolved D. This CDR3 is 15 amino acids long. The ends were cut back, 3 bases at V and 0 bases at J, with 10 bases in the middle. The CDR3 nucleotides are TGTGCCAGCAGTTTCGGGTCCACTAGCACAGATACGCAGTATTTT. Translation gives CASSFGSTSTDTQYF.

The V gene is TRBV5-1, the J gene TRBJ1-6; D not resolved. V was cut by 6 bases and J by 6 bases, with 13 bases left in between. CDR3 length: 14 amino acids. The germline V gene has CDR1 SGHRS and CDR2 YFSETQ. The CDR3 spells CASTRERSNSPLHF. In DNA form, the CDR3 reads TGCGCCAGCACCCGGGAAAGAAGTAATTCACCCCTCCACTTT.

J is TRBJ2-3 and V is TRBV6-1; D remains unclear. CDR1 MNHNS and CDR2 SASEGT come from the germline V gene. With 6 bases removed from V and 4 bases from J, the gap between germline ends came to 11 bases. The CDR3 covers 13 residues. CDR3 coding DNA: TGTGCCAGCAGCCCCCCCGCGGCAGATACGCAGTATTTT. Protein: CASSPPAADTQYF.

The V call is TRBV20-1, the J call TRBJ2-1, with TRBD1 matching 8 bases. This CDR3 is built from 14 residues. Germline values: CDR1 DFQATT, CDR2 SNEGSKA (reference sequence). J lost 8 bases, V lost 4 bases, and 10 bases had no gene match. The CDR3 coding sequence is TGCAGTGCTAAACAGGGGGGCCCTAGCGATGAGCAGTTCTTC. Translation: CSAKQGGPSDEQFF.

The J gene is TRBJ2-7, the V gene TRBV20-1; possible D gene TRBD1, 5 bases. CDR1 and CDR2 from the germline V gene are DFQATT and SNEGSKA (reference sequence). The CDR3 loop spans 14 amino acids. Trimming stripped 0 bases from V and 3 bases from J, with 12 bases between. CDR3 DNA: TGCAGTGCTAGAGATGGGGCAGCGCTCTACGAGCAGTACTTC. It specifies CSARDGAALYEQYF.

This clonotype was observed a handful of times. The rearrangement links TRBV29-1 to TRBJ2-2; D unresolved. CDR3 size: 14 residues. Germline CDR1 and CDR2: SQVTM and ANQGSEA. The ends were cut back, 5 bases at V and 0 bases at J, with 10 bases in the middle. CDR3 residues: CSVLGTANTGELFF. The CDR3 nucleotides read TGCAGCGTTCTCGGCACCGCGAACACCGGGGAGCTGTTTTTT.

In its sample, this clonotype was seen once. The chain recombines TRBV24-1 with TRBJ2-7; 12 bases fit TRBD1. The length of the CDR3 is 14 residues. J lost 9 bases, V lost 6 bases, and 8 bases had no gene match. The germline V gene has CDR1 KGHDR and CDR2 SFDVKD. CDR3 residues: CATSWDRGHSGQYF. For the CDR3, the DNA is TGTGCCACCAGTTGGGACAGGGGGCATTCTGGGCAGTACTTC.

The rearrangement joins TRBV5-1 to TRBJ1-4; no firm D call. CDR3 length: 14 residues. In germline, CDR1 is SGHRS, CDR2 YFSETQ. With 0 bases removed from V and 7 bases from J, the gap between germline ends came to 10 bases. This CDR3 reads CASSLGREGEKLFF. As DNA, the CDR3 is TGCGCCAGCAGCTTGGGTCGGGAAGGTGAAAAACTGTTTTTT.

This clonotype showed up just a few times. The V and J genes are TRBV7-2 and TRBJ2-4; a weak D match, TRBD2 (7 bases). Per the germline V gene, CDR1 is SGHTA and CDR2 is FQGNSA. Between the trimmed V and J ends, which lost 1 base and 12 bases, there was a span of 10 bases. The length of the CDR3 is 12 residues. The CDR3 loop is CASSLVGGAQYF. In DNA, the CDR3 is TGTGCCAGCAGCTTAGTGGGGGGGGCTCAGTACTTC.

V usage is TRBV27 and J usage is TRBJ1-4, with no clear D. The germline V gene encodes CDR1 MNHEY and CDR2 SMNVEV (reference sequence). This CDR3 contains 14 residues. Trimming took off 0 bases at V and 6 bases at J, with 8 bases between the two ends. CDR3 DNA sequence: TGTGCCAGCAGTTTATCGTGGCGGGATGAAAAACTGTTTTTT. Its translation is CASSLSWRDEKLFF.

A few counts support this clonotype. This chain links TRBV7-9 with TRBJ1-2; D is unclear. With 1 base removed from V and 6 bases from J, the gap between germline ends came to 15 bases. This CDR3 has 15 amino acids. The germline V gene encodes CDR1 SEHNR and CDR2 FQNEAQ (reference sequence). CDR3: CASSLVAGIQDGYTF. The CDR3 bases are TGTGCCAGCAGCTTAGTCGCCGGGATTCAGGATGGCTACACCTTC. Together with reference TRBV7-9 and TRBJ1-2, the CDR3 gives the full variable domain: DTGVSQNPRHKITKRGQNVTFRCDPISEHNRLYWYRQTLGQGPEFLTYFQNEAQLEKSRLLSDRFSAERPKGSFSTLEIQRTEQGDSAMYLCASSLVAGIQDGYTFGSGTRLTVV.

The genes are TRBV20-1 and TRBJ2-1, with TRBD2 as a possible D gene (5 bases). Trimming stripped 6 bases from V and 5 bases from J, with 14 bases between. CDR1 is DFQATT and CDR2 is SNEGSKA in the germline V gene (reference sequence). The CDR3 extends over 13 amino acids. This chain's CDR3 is CSATPLLDNEQFF. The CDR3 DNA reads TGCAGTGCCACCCCCTTACTAGACAATGAGCAGTTCTTC.